This TCR beta chain was captured in a study of OX40 agonist ivuxolimab in advanced cancers. Findings of the study overall: On average, a greater number of expanded clones characterised CD8+ T cells relative to CD4+.

This clone turned up a few times. The antigen is unknown. Repertoires were generated with immunoSEQ multiplex PCR, while TCRdb's copy carries only in-frame clones and drops some. The sample carries roughly 70,000 clones, 86% recorded once. Germline CDR1 is SGHTA and CDR2 is FQGNSA. V was trimmed by 5 bases and J by 0 bases, leaving 8 bases between them. This CDR3 has 14 residues. Material: CD4+ or CD8+ T cells sorted from blood, obtained in a trial of the OX40 agonist ivuxolimab. This clonotype originated in an adult with an advanced solid tumor such as melanoma, head and neck, liver or kidney cancer. The genes are TRBV7-2 and TRBJ1-3; no clear D. This CDR3 is CASSRLTSGNTIYF. CDR3 nucleotides: TGTGCCAGCAGCCGCCTCACCTCTGGAAACACCATATATTTT.